This TCR beta chain stems from a study of T cell clonality in common variable immunodeficiency. Regarding the study as a whole: CVID patient heterogeneity limited repertoire-clinical complication correlations. Compared with controls, CVID subjects had fewer shared TCRbeta clones. The cause of increased CVID clonality remains unclear without subpopulation sequencing. Compared with healthy controls, CVID subjects showed increased TCRbeta clonality, mostly in about a third.

About this clone itself: What it binds is unknown. The read halts 3 residues ahead of the CDR3 end, with the missing end drawn from the germline J gene.

From germline, CDR1 is SEHNR and CDR2 FQNEAQ (reference sequence). This CDR3 has 15 residues. V gave up 2 bases and J gave up 5 bases, with 15 bases separating them. Only in-frame clones appear in the TCRdb table, and some are missing; sequencing was by immunoSEQ multiplex PCR. The sample has around 32,000 clones, none seen only once. Sample: peripheral blood mononuclear cells. The rearrangement uses TRBV7-9 and TRBJ2-5, with D tentatively TRBD1 (6 bases). This TCR came from a person aged 18 to 70 in good health. The DNA read from the CDR3 is TGTGCCAGCAGCTTATCGACAGGCTCTGGGGAGACC. Protein sequence: CASSLSTGSGET. In full, the CDR3 is CASSLSTGSGETQYF. Combining the CDR3 with reference TRBV7-9 and TRBJ2-5 gives the whole variable domain DTGVSQNPRHKITKRGQNVTFRCDPISEHNRLYWYRQTLGQGPEFLTYFQNEAQLEKSRLLSDRFSAERPKGSFSTLEIQRTEQGDSAMYLCASSLSTGSGETQYFGPGTRLLVL.